This T cell receptor (beta chain) was observed in a study of CD8 T cells in Susac syndrome. While CD8+ and CD4+ T cells were isolated negatively, TEMRA cells were enriched by FACS. V shed 0 bases and J shed 7 bases, with 9 bases lying between them. The germline V gene has CDR1 GTSNPN and CDR2 SVGIG (reference sequence). The CDR3 contains 12 residues. Random hexamers primed reverse transcription of about 0.45 to 1 ug RNA. Coverage of TCR beta CDR3 amplification by immunoSEQ multiplex PCR extended to 54 Vbeta and 13 Jbeta. TCRdb reanalysed the immunoSEQ multiplex PCR reads using MiXCR and keeps one entry per CDR3 protein. The table includes roughly 130,000 distinct CDR3 sequences, about 95% detected once.

Sequences were obtained from CD4+ T cells from PBMCs. This receptor was taken from a human donor in good health. The chain recombines TRBV30 with TRBJ1-1, with D unclear. The chain's CDR3 is CAWSVHGGEAFF. The CDR3 DNA reads TGTGCCTGGAGTGTACACGGCGGTGAAGCTTTCTTT.